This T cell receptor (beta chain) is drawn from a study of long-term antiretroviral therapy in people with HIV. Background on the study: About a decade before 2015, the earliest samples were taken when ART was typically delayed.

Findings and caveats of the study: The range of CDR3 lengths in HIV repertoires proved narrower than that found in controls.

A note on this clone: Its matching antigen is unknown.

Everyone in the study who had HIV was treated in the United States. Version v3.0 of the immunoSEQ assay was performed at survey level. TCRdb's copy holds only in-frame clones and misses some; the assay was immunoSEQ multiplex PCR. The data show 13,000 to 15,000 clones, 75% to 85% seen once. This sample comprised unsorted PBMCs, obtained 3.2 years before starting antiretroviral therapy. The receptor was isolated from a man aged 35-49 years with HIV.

CDR3 region: CSAARQGFAEAFF. In DNA form, the CDR3 reads TGCAGCGCCGCCAGACAGGGGTTCGCTGAAGCTTTCTTT. The V call is TRBV29-1, the J call TRBJ1-1; 8 bases fit TRBD1. The V gene's germline CDR1 is SQVTM and CDR2 ANQGSEA. CDR3 length: 13 residues. Germline trimming cut 7 bases from V and 6 bases from J; bases unmatched to any gene: 10.